The 14 T cell receptor beta chains in this list originate from one sample, sequenced in a study of T-cell reconstitution after alpha-beta-depleted transplantation in children. A TCRbeta library incorporating unique molecular identifiers was prepared. TCRdb called the PCR reads again in MiXCR, with one record for every CDR3 protein. Of 300,000 to 400,000 distinct CDR3 sequences in the sample, around 15% are singletons; the top ten hold roughly 40%. This material consisted of PBMCs, mostly from graft donor cells, taken 360 days after TCRalphabeta/CD19-depleted stem cell transplant. Receptors originate from a male patient aged 2-15 years who had a stem cell transplant for acute lymphoblastic leukemia, so the T cells may come from the graft donor.

This clonotype has only a few counts. This chain joins TRBV12-3 or TRBV12-4 and TRBJ2-3, with 12 bases aligning to TRBD1. Losses at the gene ends were 5 bases for V and 2 bases for J; bases not matched to a gene: 8. The CDR3 covers 17 residues. As DNA, the CDR3 is TGTGCCAGCAGTCTCCGGGACAGGGGGCGTTACACAGATACGCAGTATTTT. Amino acids: CASSLRDRGRYTDTQYF.

This clonotype has only a few counts. This chain connects TRBV2 to TRBJ2-7; TRBD2 agrees at 11 bases. Germline trimming cut 0 bases from V and 6 bases from J; bases unmatched to any gene: 1. Germline loops: CDR1 SNHLY, CDR2 FYNNEI. The CDR3 runs 14 residues. CDR3 DNA sequence: TGTGCCAGCAGTGAAGCACTAGCGGGAGCCGAGCAGTACTTC. Translating it yields CASSEALAGAEQYF.

The J gene is TRBJ1-1, the V gene TRBV29-1; D not certain. Germline V CDR1 and CDR2: SQVTM, ANQGSEA. The CDR3 is made up of 13 amino acids. V lost 6 bases and J 4 bases, leaving 15 bases between the germline ends. CDR3 bases: TGCAGCGTGGGCTTCTGTCCAGGCACTGAAGCTTTCTTT. It specifies CSVGFCPGTEAFF. Filled out from reference TRBV29-1 and TRBJ1-1, the complete variable domain reads SAVISQKPSRDICQRGTSLTIQCQVDSQVTMMFWYRQQPGQSLTLIATANQGSEATYESGFVIDKFPISRPNLTFSTLTVSNMSPEDSSIYLCSVGFCPGTEAFFGQGTRLTVV.

The chain employs TRBV7-3 and TRBJ2-7, with 9 bases lining up with TRBD1. The CDR3 contains 19 residues. Germline lookup yields CDR1 SGHTA and CDR2 FQGTGA. Losses at the gene ends were 4 bases for V and 1 base for J; bases not matched to a gene: 17. CDR3 bases: TGTGCCAGCAGCTGTAAACCCGGGACAGGGTTCAGGAGGTCCTACGAGCAGTACTTC. Its protein product is CASSCKPGTGFRRSYEQYF.

In its sample, this clonotype was seen many times. V and J are TRBV11-2 and TRBJ2-7; D ambiguous. This CDR3 contains 13 residues. The V end was cut by 6 bases, the J end by 0 bases, with 9 bases between. The V gene's germline CDR1 is SGHAT and CDR2 FQNNGV. The CDR3 nucleotides are TGTGCCAGCAGGGCAAGATCCTCCTACGAGCAGTACTTC. Amino acid sequence: CASRARSSYEQYF.

Worth noting for this clonotype: Just one base apart from a much larger clone, this may be a read error. The V and J genes are TRBV2 and TRBJ2-3; D is unclear. Germline lookup yields CDR1 SNHLY and CDR2 FYNNEI. V shed 1 base and J shed 2 bases, with 1 base lying between them. This CDR3 contains 12 residues. The CDR3 reads CASSEDTDTQYF. The CDR3 DNA sequence: TGTGCCAGCAGTGAAGACACAGATACGCAGTATTTT.

J is TRBJ2-3 and V is TRBV12-3 or TRBV12-4, with D possibly matching TRBD2 (5 bases). This CDR3 has 14 residues. Trimming shortened V by 5 bases and J by 4 bases, and 13 bases separated the two germline ends. The CDR3 DNA follows: TGTGCCAGCAGTCCCGGGGATAACCCAGATACGCAGTATTTT. Translated: CASSPGDNPDTQYF.

The chain has TRBV4-1 and TRBJ2-2, with 10 nucleotides matching TRBD2. The CDR3 totals 17 residues. Germline CDR1 is MGHRA and CDR2 is YSYEKL. The J segment lost 4 bases and the V segment lost 5 bases, leaving 10 bases of the junction unmatched. The CDR3 DNA is TGCGCCAGCAGCTTAGGCGGCGGACTAGCGGCCACCGGGGAGCTGTTTTTT. Amino acids: CASSLGGGLAATGELFF.

The chain is built from TRBV4-1 and TRBJ2-7, with TRBD1 identical over 11 bases. CDR3 length: 16 amino acids. The ends lost 1 base at V and 5 bases at J; junction bases unmatched: 7. Germline V gene sequence: CDR1 MGHRA, CDR2 YSYEKL. The CDR3 region is CASSQVRTGGRDEQYF. The CDR3 DNA reads TGCGCCAGCAGCCAAGTCCGGACAGGGGGCAGGGACGAGCAGTACTTC.

This clonotype has more than one count but fewer than ten. The J gene is TRBJ2-3, the V gene TRBV18, with 7 bases fitting TRBD2. CDR3 length equals 19 residues. V shed 2 bases and J 0 bases; nucleotides not matched to a gene: 14. Germline assignment: CDR1 KGHSH and CDR2 LQKENI. CDR3 DNA sequence: TGTGCCAGCTCACCAGTTAATCTAGCGGTGCTTTTTAGCACAGATACGCAGTATTTT. It codes for CASSPVNLAVLFSTDTQYF.

This clonotype was detected only a few times. This rearrangement joins TRBV6-5 to TRBJ2-5, with 7 bases identical to TRBD1. V was clipped by 4 bases and J by 1 base; unmatched bases: 15. Germline CDR1 is MNHEY and CDR2 is SVGAGI. CDR3 length: 18 residues. The CDR3 nucleotides are TGTGCCAGCAGTTCATTTATTTACAGGGGCCGAGGCCAAGAGACCCAGTACTTC. It is translated as CASSSFIYRGRGQETQYF.

This clonotype was seen many times. The rearrangement joins TRBV12-3 or TRBV12-4 to TRBJ2-5, with TRBD2 identical over 7 bases. V trimming: 0 bases; J trimming: 5 bases; junction bases outside the gene matches: 0. The CDR3 covers 13 residues. CDR3 residues: CASSLARGETQYF. In nucleotides, the CDR3 is TGTGCCAGCAGTTTAGCGCGGGGGGAGACCCAGTACTTC.

This clonotype was observed many times. The chain recombines TRBV5-1 with TRBJ1-5; 10 bases fit TRBD1. The CDR3 totals 15 residues. Germline CDR1 SGHRS, CDR2 YFSETQ. V dropped 0 bases and J dropped 4; count of bases not matched to a gene: 1. The CDR3 DNA is TGCGCCAGCAGCTTGGCGGGACAGGGGAATCAGCCCCAGCATTTT. Amino acid sequence: CASSLAGQGNQPQHF.

This clonotype was seen a few times. This chain joins TRBV2 and TRBJ2-4, with D possibly matching TRBD2 (6 bases). The V gene's germline CDR1 is SNHLY and CDR2 FYNNEI. The CDR3 runs 16 residues. Trimming shortened V by 1 base and J by 0 bases, and 10 bases separated the two germline ends. The CDR3 DNA follows: TGTGCCAGCAGTGAAGGGGCTAGCGTAGCCAAAAACATTCAGTACTTC. This gives the protein CASSEGASVAKNIQYF. Variable domain in full (rest from reference TRBV2 and TRBJ2-4): EPEVTQTPSHQVTQMGQEVILRCVPISNHLYFYWYRQILGQKVEFLVSFYNNEISEKSEIFDDQFSVERPDGSNFTLKIRSTKLEDSAMYFCASSEGASVAKNIQYFGAGTRLSVL.